This entry describes one T cell receptor (beta chain). Its specificity is not known. These data come from a study of cytomegalovirus exposure and HLA in healthy donors. Profiled with immunoSEQ multiplex PCR; TCRdb holds only in-frame clones, not every one. The table lists tens of thousands of clones, about 90% of them singletons. Study observations and caveats: Three chains linked to CMV were shown in vitro to be specific for CMV antigens.

Specimen: PBMCs. This sequence was found in a woman in her twenties or thirties in good health and CMV-seronegative.

The CDR3 nucleotides read TGTGCCTGGAGTGTCGGACAGGAAAAACTGTTTTTT. Its protein product is CAWSVGQEKLFF. The chain links TRBV30 to TRBJ1-4, with TRBD1 as a possible D gene (6 bases). Between the trimmed V and J ends, which lost 0 bases and 8 bases, there was a span of 7 bases. This CDR3 has 12 amino acids. CDR1 and CDR2 from the germline V gene are GTSNPN and SVGIG (reference sequence).